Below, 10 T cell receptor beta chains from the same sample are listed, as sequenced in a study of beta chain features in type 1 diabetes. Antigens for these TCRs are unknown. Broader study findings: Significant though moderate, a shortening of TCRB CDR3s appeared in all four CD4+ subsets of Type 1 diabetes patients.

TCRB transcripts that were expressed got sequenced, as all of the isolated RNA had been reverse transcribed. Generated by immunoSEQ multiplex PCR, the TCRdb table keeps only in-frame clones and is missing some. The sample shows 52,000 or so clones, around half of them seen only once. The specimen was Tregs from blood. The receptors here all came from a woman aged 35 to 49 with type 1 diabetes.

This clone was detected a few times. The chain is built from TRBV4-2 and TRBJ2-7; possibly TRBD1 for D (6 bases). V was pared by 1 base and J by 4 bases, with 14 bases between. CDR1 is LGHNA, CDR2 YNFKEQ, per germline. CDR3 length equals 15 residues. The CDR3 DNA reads TGTGCCAGCAGCCAAGTGATTGGTCAGGGGTACGAGCAGTACTTC. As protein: CASSQVIGQGYEQYF.

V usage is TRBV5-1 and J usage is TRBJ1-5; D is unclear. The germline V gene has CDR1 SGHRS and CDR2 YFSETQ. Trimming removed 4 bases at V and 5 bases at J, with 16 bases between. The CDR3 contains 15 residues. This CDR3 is CASSPGGGGDQPQHF. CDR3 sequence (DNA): TGCGCCAGCAGCCCTGGAGGCGGTGGCGATCAGCCCCAGCATTTT.

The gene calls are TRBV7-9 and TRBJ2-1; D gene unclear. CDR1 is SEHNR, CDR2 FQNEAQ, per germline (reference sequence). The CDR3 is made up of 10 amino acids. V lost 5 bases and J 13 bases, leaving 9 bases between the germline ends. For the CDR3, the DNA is TGTGCCAGCAGCCGGTATCTTCAGTTCTTC. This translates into CASSRYLQFF.

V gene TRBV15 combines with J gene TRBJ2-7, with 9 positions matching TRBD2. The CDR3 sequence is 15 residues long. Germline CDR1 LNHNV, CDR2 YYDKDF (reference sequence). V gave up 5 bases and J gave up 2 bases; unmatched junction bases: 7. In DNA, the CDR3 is TGTGCCACCAGCGTCCTTGGCGGGAGGGCCTACGAGCAGTACTTC. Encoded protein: CATSVLGGRAYEQYF.

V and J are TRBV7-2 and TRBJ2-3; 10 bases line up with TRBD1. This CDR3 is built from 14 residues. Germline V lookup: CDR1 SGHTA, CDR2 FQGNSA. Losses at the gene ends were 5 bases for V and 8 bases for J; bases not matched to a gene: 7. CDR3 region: CASSRQGAYVTQYF. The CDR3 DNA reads TGTGCCAGCAGCCGACAGGGGGCTTATGTTACGCAGTATTTT.

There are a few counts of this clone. CDR3 sequence reads: CASSPQYWDTQYF. The CDR3 DNA reads as TGTGCCAGCTCACCCCAGTATTGGGATACGCAGTATTTT. The V gene is TRBV18, the J gene TRBJ2-3; D not certain. The CDR3 has 13 amino acids. The ends were cut back, 3 bases at V and 6 bases at J, with 10 bases in the middle. CDR1 and CDR2 from the germline V gene are KGHSH and LQKENI.

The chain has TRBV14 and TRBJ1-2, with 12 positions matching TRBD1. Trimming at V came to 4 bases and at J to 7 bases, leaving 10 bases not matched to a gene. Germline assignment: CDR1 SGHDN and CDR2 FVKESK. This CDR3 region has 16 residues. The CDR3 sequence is CASSPIPGTGGFGYTF. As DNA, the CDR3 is TGTGCCAGCAGCCCCATCCCCGGGACAGGGGGCTTTGGCTACACCTTC.

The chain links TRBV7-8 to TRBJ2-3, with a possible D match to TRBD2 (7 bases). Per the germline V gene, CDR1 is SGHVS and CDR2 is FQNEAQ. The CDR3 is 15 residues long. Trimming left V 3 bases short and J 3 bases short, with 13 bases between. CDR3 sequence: CASSLGGGLTDTQYF. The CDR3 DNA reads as TGTGCCAGCAGCTTGGGGGGGGGCCTTACAGATACGCAGTATTTT.

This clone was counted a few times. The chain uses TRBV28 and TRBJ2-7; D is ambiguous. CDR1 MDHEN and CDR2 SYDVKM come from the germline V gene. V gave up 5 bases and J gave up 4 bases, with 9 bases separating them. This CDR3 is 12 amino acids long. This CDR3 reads CASSTYGYEQYF. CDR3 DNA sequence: TGTGCCAGCAGTACTTACGGGTACGAGCAGTACTTC.

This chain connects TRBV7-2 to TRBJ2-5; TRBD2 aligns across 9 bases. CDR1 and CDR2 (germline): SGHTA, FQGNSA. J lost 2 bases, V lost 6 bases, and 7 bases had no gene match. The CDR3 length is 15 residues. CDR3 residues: CASRASGRIQETQYF. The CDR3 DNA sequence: TGTGCCAGCAGGGCCAGCGGGAGGATACAAGAGACCCAGTACTTC.